These 16 T cell receptor beta chains share one sample of origin, sequenced in a study of T cell changes during pregnancy in multiple sclerosis. Here immunoSEQ multiplex PCR was the method, and the copy in TCRdb shows in-frame clones only, minus some. The sample lists more than 45,000 clones, about 92% occurring once. The sequencing here drew on CD8+ T cells from peripheral blood mononuclear cells, taken in the second trimester of pregnancy. The receptors originated from a female donor with multiple sclerosis, enrolled in a pregnancy study.

This sequence joins TRBV7-9 and TRBJ1-2; 8 bases map to TRBD1. The trim removed 3 bases at V and 3 bases at J, leaving 0 bases unmatched. The CDR3 spans 13 residues. Germline V lookup: CDR1 SEHNR, CDR2 FQNEAQ (reference sequence). The CDR3 loop reads CASSLTGDYGYTF. CDR3 coding DNA: TGTGCCAGCAGCTTGACAGGGGACTATGGCTACACCTTC.

J is TRBJ1-5 and V is TRBV7-2; D unclear. With 5 bases removed from V and 4 bases from J, the gap between germline ends came to 12 bases. The CDR3 consists of 14 residues. The V gene's germline CDR1 is SGHTA and CDR2 FQGNSA. DNA of the CDR3: TGTGCCAGCAGCCTTAGTAGCTTTAATCAGCCCCAGCATTTT. As protein: CASSLSSFNQPQHF.

In this sample, this clone turned up once. The chain employs TRBV2 and TRBJ1-2, with 7 bases that match TRBD1. Unmatched junction bases numbered 6, after V lost 0 bases and J lost 8 bases. This CDR3 is 14 amino acids long. The germline CDR1 and CDR2 sequences are SNHLY and FYNNEI. DNA of the CDR3: TGTGCCAGCAGTGAAGCGAGAGGGGGCTCGGGCTACACCTTC. Translating it yields CASSEARGGSGYTF.

The genes are TRBV4-2 and TRBJ1-2; TRBD1 agrees at 8 bases. The CDR3 extends over 17 amino acids. The junction had 14 bases not matched to a gene; V was cut back by 4 bases and J by 4 bases. Germline V lookup: CDR1 LGHNA, CDR2 YNFKEQ. The CDR3 reads CASSPETGAVLVYGYTF. The CDR3 nucleotides read TGTGCCAGCAGCCCAGAGACAGGGGCGGTCCTGGTCTATGGCTACACCTTC.

This chain connects TRBV28 to TRBJ1-2; possible D gene TRBD1, 6 bases. This CDR3 has 15 residues. Germline assignment: CDR1 MDHEN and CDR2 SYDVKM. V was trimmed by 10 bases and J by 3 bases, leaving 21 bases between them. CDR3 coding DNA: TGTGCCATAATGGAATGGACAGACCGCTACTATGGCTACACCTTC. Protein product: CAIMEWTDRYYGYTF.

The chain uses TRBV5-4 and TRBJ2-1; possibly TRBD1 for D (5 bases). Trimming stripped 4 bases from V and 4 bases from J, with 9 bases between. CDR1 is SGHNT and CDR2 is YYREEE in the germline V gene (reference sequence). This CDR3 spans 13 amino acids. The CDR3 region is CASSADSYNEQFF. CDR3 DNA: TGTGCCAGCAGCGCTGACAGTTACAATGAGCAGTTCTTC.

The chain is built from TRBV6-5 and TRBJ2-7, with TRBD1 identical over 8 bases. The CDR3 consists of 15 residues. CDR1 and CDR2 from the germline V gene are MNHEY and SVGAGI. V lost 2 bases to trimming and J lost 5 bases; unmatched junction nucleotides: 8. The DNA of the CDR3 is TGTGCCAGCAGTTACCCCGGACAGGGCGGAAACGAGCAGTACTTC. Translation: CASSYPGQGGNEQYF.

The chain employs TRBV27 and TRBJ2-1; D call uncertain. Germline CDR1 reads MNHEY; CDR2 reads SMNVEV (reference sequence). V lost 6 bases to trimming and J lost 5 bases, with 23 bases between them. The CDR3 is 17 amino acids. CDR3 coding DNA: TGTGCCAGCAGCTTCACCCTGGGCAGCCTCGTAAACAATGAGCAGTTCTTC. Its translation: CASSFTLGSLVNNEQFF.

The chain employs TRBV6-5 and TRBJ1-4, with a tentative D call TRBD1 (6 bases). The V end was cut by 8 bases, the J end by 4 bases, with 14 bases between. CDR1 is MNHEY and CDR2 is SVGAGI in the germline V gene. The CDR3 runs 14 residues. The CDR3 protein is CASGGRGGNEKLFF. CDR3 DNA sequence: TGTGCCAGCGGAGGAAGGGGGGGTAATGAAAAACTGTTTTTT.

This chain joins TRBV27 and TRBJ2-2; D call uncertain. With 6 bases removed from V and 3 bases from J, the gap between germline ends came to 5 bases. CDR3 size: 12 residues. Germline V gives CDR1 MNHEY, CDR2 SMNVEV (reference sequence). The CDR3 loop is CASSGYTGELFF. The CDR3 bases are TGTGCCAGCAGCGGGTACACCGGGGAGCTGTTTTTT.

The chain carries TRBV2 and TRBJ1-2; TRBD1 matches at 7 bases. The CDR3 is 15 residues long. The germline V gene has CDR1 SNHLY and CDR2 FYNNEI. Unmatched junction bases numbered 6, after V lost 1 base and J lost 4 bases. The CDR3 nucleotides read TGTGCCAGCAGTGAAGTGGGGACAGTTCTCTATGGCTACACCTTC. This codes for CASSEVGTVLYGYTF.

The gene calls are TRBV7-6 and TRBJ2-6, with a possible D match to TRBD1 (5 bases). The V end lost 2 bases, the J end lost 5 bases, and 16 bases lay between the germline ends. Germline assignment: CDR1 SGHVS and CDR2 FNYEAQ. The length of the CDR3 is 17 residues. CDR3 sequence: CASSLNGPRVRANVLTF. The CDR3 DNA sequence: TGTGCCAGCAGCTTAAATGGCCCCAGGGTCAGGGCCAACGTCCTGACTTTC.

The genes are TRBV27 and TRBJ2-5, with 7 bases matching TRBD2. After removal of 2 bases from V and 4 bases from J, the junction contained 7 bases not matched to a gene. Looked up from germline, CDR1 is MNHEY and CDR2 is SMNVEV (reference sequence). The CDR3 has 15 residues. CDR3 in DNA: TGTGCCAGCAGTTTAAGGGTGGGGAGGGGAGAGACCCAGTACTTC. Translated: CASSLRVGRGETQYF.

This rearrangement joins TRBV4-1 to TRBJ1-4; the D is unclear. The CDR3 covers 17 residues. Trimming cost V 1 base and J 3 bases, with 15 bases left between them. Germline V CDR1 and CDR2: MGHRA, YSYEKL. CDR3 sequence: CASSQVPMSGSNEKLFF. The CDR3 bases are TGCGCCAGCAGCCAAGTCCCGATGTCGGGATCTAATGAAAAACTGTTTTTT.

The chain recombines TRBV9 with TRBJ2-3; D remains unclear. This CDR3 region has 15 residues. The germline V and J ends were trimmed by 4 bases and 4 bases, with 16 bases remaining between them. The germline V gene encodes CDR1 SGDLS and CDR2 YYNGEE. This CDR3 is CASSPGLNHPDTQYF. The CDR3 DNA is TGTGCCAGCAGCCCAGGCCTGAACCACCCAGATACGCAGTATTTT.

The rearrangement links TRBV7-6 to TRBJ2-1; 11 positions match TRBD1. J lost 4 bases, V lost 4 bases, and 3 bases had no gene match. Looked up from germline, CDR1 is SGHVS and CDR2 is FNYEAQ. The CDR3 runs 15 residues. Here the CDR3 DNA reads TGTGCCAGCAGCTACGGGACAGGGGGTTACAATGAGCAGTTCTTC. Its translation: CASSYGTGGYNEQFF.